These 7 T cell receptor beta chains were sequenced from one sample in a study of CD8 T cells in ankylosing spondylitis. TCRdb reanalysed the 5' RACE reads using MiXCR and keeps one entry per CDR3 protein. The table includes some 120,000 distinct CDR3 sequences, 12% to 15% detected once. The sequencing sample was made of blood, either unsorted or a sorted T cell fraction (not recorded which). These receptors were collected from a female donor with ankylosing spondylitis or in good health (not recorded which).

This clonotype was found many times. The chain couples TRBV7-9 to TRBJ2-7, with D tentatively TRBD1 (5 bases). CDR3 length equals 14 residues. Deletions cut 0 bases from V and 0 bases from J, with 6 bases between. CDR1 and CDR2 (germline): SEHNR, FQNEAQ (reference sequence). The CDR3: CASSLAGPSYEQYF. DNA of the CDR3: TGTGCCAGCAGCTTAGCGGGGCCCTCCTACGAGCAGTACTTC.

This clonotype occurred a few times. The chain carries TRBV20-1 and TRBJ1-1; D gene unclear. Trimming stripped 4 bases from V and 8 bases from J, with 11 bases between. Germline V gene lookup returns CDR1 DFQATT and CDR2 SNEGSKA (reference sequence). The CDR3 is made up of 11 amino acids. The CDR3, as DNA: TGCAGTGCTACGCGGACTGTCGAAGCTTTCTTT. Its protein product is CSATRTVEAFF.

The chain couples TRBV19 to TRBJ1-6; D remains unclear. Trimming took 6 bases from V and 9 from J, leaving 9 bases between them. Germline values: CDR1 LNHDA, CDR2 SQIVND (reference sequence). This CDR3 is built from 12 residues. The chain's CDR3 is CASSTDISPLHF. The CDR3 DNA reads TGTGCCAGTAGCACCGACATTTCACCCCTCCACTTT.

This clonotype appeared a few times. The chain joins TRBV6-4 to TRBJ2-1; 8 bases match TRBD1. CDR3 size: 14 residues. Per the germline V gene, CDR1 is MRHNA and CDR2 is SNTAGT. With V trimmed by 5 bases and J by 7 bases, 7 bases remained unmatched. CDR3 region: CASSSQGARNEQFF. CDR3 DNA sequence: TGTGCCAGCAGTTCGCAGGGGGCGAGGAATGAGCAGTTCTTC.

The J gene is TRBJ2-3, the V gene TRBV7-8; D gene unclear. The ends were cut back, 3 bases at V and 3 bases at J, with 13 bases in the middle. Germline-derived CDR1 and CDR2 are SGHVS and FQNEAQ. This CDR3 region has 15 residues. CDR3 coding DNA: TGTGCCAGCAGCTTGCCGATCAGTCTGACAGATACGCAGTATTTT. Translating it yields CASSLPISLTDTQYF.

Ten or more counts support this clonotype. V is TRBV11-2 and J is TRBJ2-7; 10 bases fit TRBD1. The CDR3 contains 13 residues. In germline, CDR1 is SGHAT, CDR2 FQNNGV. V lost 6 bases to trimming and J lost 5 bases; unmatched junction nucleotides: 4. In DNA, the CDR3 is TGTGCCAGCAGTTGGGACAGGGGCCACGAGCAGTACTTC. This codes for CASSWDRGHEQYF.

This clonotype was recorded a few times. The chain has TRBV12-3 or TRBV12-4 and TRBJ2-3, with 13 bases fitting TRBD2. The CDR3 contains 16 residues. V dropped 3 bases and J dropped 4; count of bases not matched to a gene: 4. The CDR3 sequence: CASSFTSGGASDTQYF. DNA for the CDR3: TGTGCCAGCAGTTTTACTAGCGGGGGGGCATCAGATACGCAGTATTTT.